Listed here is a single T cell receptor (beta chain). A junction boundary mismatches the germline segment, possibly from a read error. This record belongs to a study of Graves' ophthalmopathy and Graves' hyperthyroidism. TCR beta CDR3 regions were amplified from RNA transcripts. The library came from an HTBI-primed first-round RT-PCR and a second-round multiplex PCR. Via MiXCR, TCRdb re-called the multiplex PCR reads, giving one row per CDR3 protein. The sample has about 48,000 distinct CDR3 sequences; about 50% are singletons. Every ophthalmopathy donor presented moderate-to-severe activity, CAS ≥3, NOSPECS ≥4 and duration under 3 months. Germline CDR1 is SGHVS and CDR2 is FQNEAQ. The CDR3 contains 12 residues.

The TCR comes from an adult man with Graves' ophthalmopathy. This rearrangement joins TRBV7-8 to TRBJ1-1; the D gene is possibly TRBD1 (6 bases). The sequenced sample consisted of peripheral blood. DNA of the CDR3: TGTGCCTGCAGCTTGGCACAGGGCGAAGCTTTCTTT. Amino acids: CACSLAQGEAFF.